The 18 T cell receptor beta chains given below trace back to one sample, sequenced in a study of T cell repertoires in cytomegalovirus infection. TCRdb passed the reads through MiXCR, listing each CDR3 protein once. The sample shows hundreds of thousands of distinct CDR3 sequences, around 6.6% of them seen only once. The sequencing input was PBMCs. Source of these receptors: a human donor in good health (CMV status not recorded). Some clones in this sample may be carry-over from other donors' samples.

This clonotype was counted many times. This chain links TRBV2 with TRBJ1-1; D unclear. Trimming left V 5 bases short and J 1 base short, with 8 bases between. CDR3 length equals 13 residues. Germline CDR1 and CDR2: SNHLY and FYNNEI. The CDR3 DNA follows: TGTGCCAGCAGTAGTTTGGGGAACACTGAAGCTTTCTTT. It codes for CASSSLGNTEAFF.

The chain's CDR3 is CASAFVVSSPLHF. DNA for the CDR3: TGTGCCAGCGCCTTCGTCGTGTCTTCACCCCTCCACTTT. This chain uses TRBV19 with TRBJ1-6, with no clear D. The ends were cut back, 9 bases at V and 9 bases at J, with 15 bases in the middle. The CDR3 covers 13 residues. Looked up from germline, CDR1 is LNHDA and CDR2 is SQIVND (reference sequence).

This clonotype appeared a few times. This chain links TRBV5-1 with TRBJ1-1; no definite D call. Germline V gene data show CDR1 as SGHRS and CDR2 as YFSETQ. The V and J ends lost 0 bases and 9 bases respectively, with 12 bases between them. This CDR3 spans 13 amino acids. CDR3 sequence reads: CASSLERTAQAFF. DNA of the CDR3: TGCGCCAGCAGCTTGGAAAGGACGGCTCAAGCTTTCTTT.

The sample holds many counts of this clonotype. This chain uses TRBV14 with TRBJ1-1; D might be TRBD1 (5 bases). The CDR3 has 15 amino acids. V was shortened by 3 bases and J by 4 bases, with 15 bases between the two germline ends. Germline V gives CDR1 SGHDN, CDR2 FVKESK. The CDR3 protein is CASSQNPGASTEAFF. The CDR3 DNA reads as TGTGCCAGCAGCCAGAATCCCGGGGCGAGCACTGAAGCTTTCTTT.

This clonotype was observed a few times. The V and J genes are TRBV20-1 and TRBJ2-7, with D possibly being TRBD1 (5 bases). The CDR3 is made up of 14 amino acids. The germline CDR1 and CDR2 sequences are DFQATT and SNEGSKA (reference sequence). V lost 3 bases, J lost 4 bases, and 16 bases lay in between. As DNA, the CDR3 is TGCAGTGCTAGTGAACAGGATGGGGTTTACGAGCAGTACTTC. This translates into CSASEQDGVYEQYF.

This clonotype was recorded many times. V gene TRBV2 combines with J gene TRBJ2-5, with D possibly being TRBD2 (6 bases). Germline lookup yields CDR1 SNHLY and CDR2 FYNNEI. V lost 4 bases and J 7 bases, leaving 16 bases between the germline ends. This CDR3 contains 14 residues. CDR3 sequence (DNA): TGTGCCAGCAGTGTCTCCGGGAGTTCTGGGACCCAGTACTTC. Protein: CASSVSGSSGTQYF.

The table lists this clonotype with many counts. This chain connects TRBV7-8 to TRBJ1-2, with TRBD1 as a possible D gene (5 bases). The CDR3 spans 14 residues. V was trimmed by 5 bases and J by 2 bases, leaving 12 bases between them. Germline V gene data show CDR1 as SGHVS and CDR2 as FQNEAQ. CDR3 sequence: CASSPDRPNYGYTF. The CDR3 DNA reads TGTGCCAGCAGCCCAGACAGACCAAACTATGGCTACACCTTC.

This clonotype has a count of ten or more. This chain joins TRBV7-2 and TRBJ1-6; perhaps TRBD1 as D (6 bases). With 1 base removed from V and 0 bases from J, the gap between germline ends came to 10 bases. In germline, CDR1 is SGHTA, CDR2 FQGNSA. The CDR3 has 17 residues. CDR3 DNA: TGTGCCAGCAGCTTAGGAGGGGGGAGCTCCTATAATTCACCCCTCCACTTT. Protein: CASSLGGGSSYNSPLHF.

The rearrangement joins TRBV20-1 to TRBJ1-5, with D hard to call. The V end lost 5 bases, the J end lost 3 bases, and 17 bases lay between the germline ends. Germline V CDR1 and CDR2: DFQATT, SNEGSKA (reference sequence). The CDR3 has 15 residues. CDR3 region: CSARPGVVVNQPQHF. The CDR3 nucleotides read TGCAGTGCTCGACCCGGTGTTGTAGTCAATCAGCCCCAGCATTTT.

The table lists this clonotype with a few counts. The chain combines TRBV6-2 or TRBV6-3 with TRBJ1-5; D possibly corresponds to TRBD1 (6 bases). V gave up 2 bases and J gave up 3 bases, with 17 bases separating them. The CDR3 is 17 residues long. Germline V gives CDR1 MNHEY, CDR2 SVGEGT. CDR3 amino acids: CASSYALQGRINQPQHF. The CDR3 nucleotides read TGTGCCAGCAGTTACGCTCTCCAGGGGCGAATCAATCAGCCCCAGCATTTT.

This clonotype was seen ten or more times. The chain couples TRBV25-1 to TRBJ1-2; 11 bases align to TRBD1. The J segment lost 3 bases and the V segment lost 4 bases, leaving 7 bases of the junction unmatched. Germline CDR1 reads MGHDK; CDR2 reads SYGVNS. The CDR3 contains 16 residues. The CDR3 coding sequence is TGTGCCAGCAGTGGCTGGACAGGGGGCGCGGACTATGGCTACACCTTC. Translated, it gives CASSGWTGGADYGYTF.

This clonotype was picked up many times. The CDR3 loop reads CASSIIPDWERGEKLFF. As DNA, the CDR3 is TGTGCCAGCAGTATAATCCCGGACTGGGAGCGCGGGGAAAAACTGTTTTTT. V usage is TRBV11-2 and J usage is TRBJ1-4; D gene uncertain. V was trimmed by 6 bases and J by 8 bases, leaving 25 bases between them. CDR1 and CDR2 from the germline V gene are SGHAT and FQNNGV. The CDR3 loop spans 17 amino acids.

This clonotype was seen repeatedly, ten times or more. The gene calls are TRBV11-2 and TRBJ1-3; unclear D gene. Trimming stripped 1 base from V and 2 bases from J, with 15 bases between. There are 17 residues in the CDR3. The germline gives CDR1 SGHAT, CDR2 FQNNGV. Here the CDR3 reads CASSLVLLPPAGNTIYF. The CDR3 nucleotides read TGTGCCAGCAGCTTAGTCCTGTTACCTCCCGCTGGAAACACCATATATTTT.

This clonotype was counted at least ten times. The genes are TRBV6-2 or TRBV6-3 and TRBJ1-6; the D gene is possibly TRBD1 (6 bases). V was pared by 6 bases and J by 0 bases, with 18 bases between. The CDR3 consists of 18 residues. Per the germline V gene, CDR1 is MNHEY and CDR2 is SVGEGT. The CDR3 region has the DNA TGTGCCAGCAGCCCTGGACAGCGGCGGAGCTCCTATAATTCACCCCTCCACTTT. Protein sequence: CASSPGQRRSSYNSPLHF.

The table lists this clonotype with many counts. This chain joins TRBV6-2 or TRBV6-3 and TRBJ2-1; the match to TRBD1 covers 9 bases. Germline V gives CDR1 MNHEY, CDR2 SVGEGT. The CDR3 totals 17 residues. J was trimmed by 0 bases and V by 6 bases; bases with no gene match: 9. The CDR3 here is CASRRQGGSPSYNEQFF. As DNA, the CDR3 is TGTGCCAGCAGGCGACAGGGGGGGAGCCCCTCCTACAATGAGCAGTTCTTC.

The sample holds many counts of this clonotype. This chain joins TRBV28 and TRBJ2-7, with TRBD2 as a possible D gene (5 bases). CDR3 length: 15 amino acids. Germline CDR1 and CDR2: MDHEN and SYDVKM. The V gene lost 5 bases and the J gene lost 3 bases, with 17 bases spanning the gap. The CDR3 nucleotides are TGTGCCAGCAGTACGTACCCCCGAGGAGGCTACGAGCAGTACTTC. Translating it yields CASSTYPRGGYEQYF.

This clonotype was recorded at least ten times. The chain recombines TRBV5-1 with TRBJ2-5, with D perhaps being TRBD1 or TRBD2 (6 bases each). Trimming cost V 4 bases and J 5 bases, with 15 bases left between them. In germline, CDR1 is SGHRS, CDR2 YFSETQ. The CDR3 is made up of 14 amino acids. CDR3 sequence: CASSALGGTETQYF. The CDR3 DNA follows: TGCGCCAGCAGCGCTTTGGGGGGCACGGAGACCCAGTACTTC.

This clonotype was detected many times. The V and J genes are TRBV20-1 and TRBJ2-5, with D unclear. The germline V gene has CDR1 DFQATT and CDR2 SNEGSKA (reference sequence). The germline V and J ends were trimmed by 0 bases and 2 bases, with 19 bases remaining between them. The CDR3 covers 17 residues. The CDR3 sequence: CSARDDRRAFRQETQYF. CDR3 bases: TGCAGTGCTAGAGACGATAGACGGGCGTTTAGGCAAGAGACCCAGTACTTC.